This T cell receptor beta chain is drawn from a study of blood T cell repertoires in COVID-19. Across the study: Samples of COVID-19 (acute and convalescent) were obtained from the United States, Italy and Spain.

Original methodology: Amplification with reference gene primers provided the estimates of nucleated cell counts. TCRdb keeps only in-frame clones here, not all; method: immunoSEQ multiplex PCR. Clonal size and the V and J genes are those of that table, whereas D and trimming came from the DNA. The repertoire holds 120,000 to 150,000 clones, with about 90% as singletons. The CDR3 length is 11 residues. Trimming left V 6 bases short and J 5 bases short, with 11 bases between. The germline gives CDR1 DFQATT, CDR2 SNEGSKA (reference sequence). The chain is built from TRBV20-1 and TRBJ2-7; weak D call: TRBD2 (5 bases). Sequencing was done on a sample of peripheral blood. The sequence was obtained from a man between 60 and 75 years old with active or convalescent COVID-19. CDR3 coding DNA: TGCAGTGCAAAACCCGGGGACGAGCAGTACTTC. The encoded protein is CSAKPGDEQYF.